This passage covers 18 T cell receptor beta chains from one sample sequenced in a study of T-cell memory formation after mild COVID-19. TCRdb ran MiXCR on the 5' RACE reads and lists one entry per CDR3 protein. Of approximately 180,000 distinct CDR3 sequences listed, 16% are singletons. Sample: PBMCs or a T cell subset sorted from them (not recorded which). The receptor set was obtained from an adult woman who had mild COVID-19 (a few samples of this study predate the infection). Cell type and time point are not known.

The J gene is TRBJ1-6, the V gene TRBV7-2; 7 bases match TRBD1. The CDR3 is 17 amino acids. The V gene end was trimmed by 1 base and the J gene end by 9 bases; junction bases not matched to a gene: 12. The germline gives CDR1 SGHTA, CDR2 FQGNSA. The CDR3, as DNA: TGTGCCAGCAGCTTAGGGGGGAGGGGGCGCACGGGTTCACCCCTCCACTTT. This codes for CASSLGGRGRTGSPLHF.

This clonotype was picked up many times. The J gene is TRBJ2-7, the V gene TRBV7-2; possibly TRBD1 or TRBD2 for D (5 bases each). Per germline, CDR1 SGHTA and CDR2 FQGNSA. The CDR3 length is 14 residues. The V gene lost 4 bases and the J gene lost 3 bases, with 13 bases spanning the gap. In DNA form, the CDR3 reads TGTGCCAGCAGCTCCGGGACGGTCTACTACGAGCAGTACTTC. Translation: CASSSGTVYYEQYF.

This clonotype was seen a handful of times. This sequence joins TRBV29-1 and TRBJ2-2; tentative D call: TRBD1 (5 bases). Germline V CDR1 and CDR2: SQVTM, ANQGSEA. With 6 bases removed from V and 1 base from J, the gap between germline ends came to 12 bases. The CDR3 spans 14 residues. The CDR3 DNA reads TGCAGCGTCCTGGACATCGGGAACACCGGGGAGCTGTTTTTT. Translated: CSVLDIGNTGELFF.

This rearrangement joins TRBV3-1 to TRBJ2-2; 8 bases agree with TRBD2. The CDR3 length is 15 residues. Germline trimming cut 6 bases from V and 1 base from J; bases unmatched to any gene: 4. Germline CDR1 and CDR2: LGHDT and YNNKEL (reference sequence). The CDR3 is CASSSTSGNTGELFF. CDR3 coding DNA: TGTGCCAGCAGTTCTACTAGCGGGAACACCGGGGAGCTGTTTTTT.

The gene calls are TRBV6-1 and TRBJ1-2, with D tentatively TRBD1 (5 bases). Germline V gives CDR1 MNHNS, CDR2 SASEGT. V was cut by 1 base and J by 11 bases, with 17 bases left in between. The CDR3 totals 14 residues. CDR3 DNA sequence: TGTGCCAGCAGTGAAGATCCCAGGGAAGGGGATTACACCTTC. It is translated as CASSEDPREGDYTF.

The chain combines TRBV5-1 with TRBJ1-2; 7 bases align to TRBD1. V was pared by 0 bases and J by 6 bases, with 5 bases of the junction left unmatched. The CDR3 has 14 residues. In germline, CDR1 is SGHRS, CDR2 YFSETQ. The CDR3 reads CASSLGTGVDGYTF. CDR3 DNA sequence: TGCGCCAGCAGCTTGGGCACAGGGGTCGATGGCTACACCTTC.

There are a few counts of this clonotype. J is TRBJ2-5 and V is TRBV29-1; 12 bases map to TRBD1. Germline CDR1 SQVTM, CDR2 ANQGSEA. The CDR3 length is 14 residues. Trimming cost V 6 bases and J 2 bases; bases outside gene matches: 4. The CDR3 DNA is TGCAGCGTCGGGGACAGGGGGCCACAAGAGACCCAGTACTTC. Protein: CSVGDRGPQETQYF.

This clonotype was counted ten times or more. The chain couples TRBV29-1 to TRBJ2-7; 8 bases align to TRBD1. Germline assignment: CDR1 SQVTM and CDR2 ANQGSEA. CDR3 size: 11 residues. Losses at the gene ends were 6 bases for V and 6 bases for J; bases not matched to a gene: 4. CDR3 sequence reads: CSVSTGVEQYF. Here the CDR3 DNA reads TGCAGCGTATCGACAGGGGTCGAGCAGTACTTC.

This clonotype occurred a few times. CDR3 region: CSARRHSGLAGGYNEQFF. The DNA for the CDR3 is TGCAGTGCTAGAAGGCACTCAGGACTAGCGGGGGGGTACAATGAGCAGTTCTTC. The rearrangement uses TRBV20-1 and TRBJ2-1; 15 nucleotides agree with TRBD2. This CDR3 contains 18 residues. Trimming removed 2 bases from V and 4 bases from J; junction bases left unmatched: 9. The germline V gene encodes CDR1 DFQATT and CDR2 SNEGSKA (reference sequence).

This sequence joins TRBV7-2 and TRBJ1-5; D is undetermined. Trimming cost V 4 bases and J 5 bases, with 12 bases left between them. The V gene's germline CDR1 is SGHTA and CDR2 FQGNSA. The CDR3 length is 14 residues. This CDR3 reads CASSSYYSDQPQHF. CDR3 nucleotide sequence: TGTGCCAGCAGCTCCTACTACAGCGATCAGCCCCAGCATTTT.

The chain combines TRBV7-8 with TRBJ1-5; D perhaps matches TRBD1 (5 bases). The CDR3 runs 15 residues. The germline V gene has CDR1 SGHVS and CDR2 FQNEAQ. V lost 5 bases and J 2 bases, leaving 13 bases between the germline ends. CDR3 sequence (DNA): TGTGCCAGCAGCCCTTGGGGGGTGGGCAATCAGCCCCAGCATTTT. The encoded protein is CASSPWGVGNQPQHF.

V and J are TRBV30 and TRBJ1-6; D gene uncertain. The CDR3 consists of 13 residues. Per germline, CDR1 GTSNPN and CDR2 SVGIG (reference sequence). V lost 4 bases and J 6 bases, leaving 10 bases between the germline ends. DNA for the CDR3: TGTGCCTGGAACGAACAAGTTAATTCACCCCTCCACTTT. Translated: CAWNEQVNSPLHF. Looking up the rest from reference TRBV30 and TRBJ1-6 gives the full variable domain: SQTIHQWPATLVQPVGSPLSLECTVEGTSNPNLYWYRQAAGRGLQLLFYSVGIGQISSEVPQNLSASRPQDRQFILSSKKLLLSDSGFYLCAWNEQVNSPLHFGNGTRLTVT.

This chain links TRBV9 with TRBJ2-5; no definite D call. The length of the CDR3 is 14 residues. Germline CDR1 reads SGDLS; CDR2 reads YYNGEE. Trimming left V 0 bases short and J 5 bases short, with 11 bases between. CDR3 nucleotide sequence: TGTGCCAGCAGCGTAGGGGTCTCTACGGAGACCCAGTACTTC. Its translation: CASSVGVSTETQYF.

This clonotype showed up just a few times. The V call is TRBV12-3 or TRBV12-4, the J call TRBJ1-2; D possibly corresponds to TRBD1 (6 bases). The CDR3 covers 14 residues. Trimming took 8 bases from V and 4 from J, leaving 17 bases between them. The CDR3 DNA is TGTGCCAGCTGGCTCTCCGGGACAACCTATGGCTACACCTTC. Translating gives CASWLSGTTYGYTF.

The gene calls are TRBV20-1 and TRBJ2-5; D unresolved. The ends were cut back, 5 bases at V and 4 bases at J, with 5 bases in the middle. Germline loops: CDR1 DFQATT, CDR2 SNEGSKA (reference sequence). The CDR3 covers 10 residues. The CDR3 is CSALLETQYF. The CDR3 DNA reads as TGCAGTGCTTTGCTAGAGACCCAGTACTTC.

The table lists this clonotype with a few counts. V gene TRBV4-1 combines with J gene TRBJ2-3, with D perhaps TRBD1 or TRBD2 (5 bases each). The CDR3 covers 16 residues. Germline V gene data show CDR1 as MGHRA and CDR2 as YSYEKL. The V and J ends lost 4 bases and 0 bases respectively, with 14 bases between them. CDR3 residues: CASSRPLRDSTDTQYF. The CDR3 bases are TGCGCCAGCAGCCGACCTCTCCGGGACAGCACAGATACGCAGTATTTT.

The genes are TRBV5-1 and TRBJ2-1, with D tentatively TRBD2 (5 bases). The CDR3 is made up of 13 amino acids. CDR1 is SGHRS, CDR2 YFSETQ, per germline. V was cut by 0 bases and J by 8 bases, with 9 bases left in between. The CDR3 reads CASSLDGRDEQFF. CDR3 in DNA: TGCGCCAGCAGCTTGGATGGGAGAGATGAGCAGTTCTTC.

This chain joins TRBV18 and TRBJ1-4, with D perhaps TRBD1 (5 bases). V was shortened by 3 bases and J by 8 bases, with 16 bases between the two germline ends. From germline, CDR1 is KGHSH and CDR2 LQKENI. CDR3 length: 15 amino acids. The DNA for the CDR3 is TGTGCCAGCTCACCGGGACCCCACCAACGGGAAAAACTGTTTTTT. It yields the protein CASSPGPHQREKLFF.